This T cell receptor (beta chain) was profiled in a study of T cell changes during pregnancy in multiple sclerosis. The assay was immunoSEQ multiplex PCR, and TCRdb's table has in-frame clones only and misses some. The table lists 44,000 or so clones, about 88% of them singletons. This clone has a handful of counts. CDR1 and CDR2 (germline): LGHNA, YNFKEQ. This CDR3 region has 11 residues. V lost 3 bases and J lost 9, with 8 bases in between. This TCR derives from a female donor in good health, enrolled as a control in a pregnancy study. The sample here was CD8+ T cells from peripheral blood mononuclear cells, taken after pregnancy. The V call is TRBV4-2, the J call TRBJ1-2; D not certain. CDR3 region: CASSQSGSYTF. In DNA form, the CDR3 reads TGTGCCAGCAGCCAGAGTGGTAGCTACACCTTC.